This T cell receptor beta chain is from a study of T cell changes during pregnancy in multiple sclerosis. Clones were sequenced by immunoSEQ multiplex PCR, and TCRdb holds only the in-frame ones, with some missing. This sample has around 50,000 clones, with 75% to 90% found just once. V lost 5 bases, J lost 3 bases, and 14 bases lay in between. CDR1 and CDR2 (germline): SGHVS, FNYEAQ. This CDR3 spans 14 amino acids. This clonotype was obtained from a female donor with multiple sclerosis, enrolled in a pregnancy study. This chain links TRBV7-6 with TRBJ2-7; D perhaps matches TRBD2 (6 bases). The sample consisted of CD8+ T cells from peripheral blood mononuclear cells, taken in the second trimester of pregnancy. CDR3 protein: CASSPGGVHYEQYF. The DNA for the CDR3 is TGTGCCAGCAGCCCTGGCGGGGTTCACTACGAGCAGTACTTC.